This T cell receptor beta chain is drawn from a study of T cells after posttransplantation cyclophosphamide. Whole-study findings and limits: After PTCy, TRB diversity resembled that of CNI/methotrexate controls.

Germline CDR1 reads SQVTM; CDR2 reads ANQGSEA. The CDR3 has 13 residues. V lost 4 bases and J 5 bases, leaving 14 bases between the germline ends. This clone was observed at least ten times. What it recognizes is unknown. Measured with immunoSEQ multiplex PCR; TCRdb has only the in-frame clones, and not every one. This sample carries approximately 34,000 clones, none of them present only once. The chain links TRBV29-1 to TRBJ1-1; possible D gene TRBD1, 5 bases. The sample was PBMCs. The TCR was taken from a woman aged 45-60 years in good health and a related stem cell transplant donor. The CDR3 region has the DNA TGCAGCGTTGGGGGGATCGGGGGAACTGAAGCTTTCTTT. This gives the protein CSVGGIGGTEAFF.